This TCR beta chain was sequenced in a study of blood T cell repertoires in COVID-19. In the study overall: Acute and convalescent COVID-19 specimens originated in the United States, Italy and Spain.

This clone was recorded only once. One junction end does not reproduce the germline sequence, and a read error may be involved. This CDR3 is built from 13 residues. CDR1 and CDR2 (germline): SGHTA, FQGNSA. How the authors handled the data: Scientists estimated how many nucleated cells there were by amplifying reference gene primers. TCRdb's table, derived via immunoSEQ multiplex PCR, lists solely in-frame clones and lacks some. That table furnishes V, J and clone size, whereas the DNA furnished D and trimming. The sample has 220,000 or so clones, 65% to 85% seen once. Those who participated ranged in age from roughly 18 to 100 years and resided in 24 US areas.

This rearrangement joins TRBV7-2 to TRBJ2-1; 8 positions agree with TRBD1. The receptor comes from a woman in her thirties or forties who had recovered from COVID-19. Sequencing used PBMCs or T cells enriched from blood (not recorded which). The CDR3 DNA reads TGTGCCAGCAGGTTAGACAGGGGCGATGAGCAGTTCTTC. Its protein is CASRLDRGDEQFF. The full variable domain, with the rest looked up from reference TRBV7-2 and TRBJ2-1, is GAGVSQSPSNKVTEKGKDVELRCDPISGHTALYWYRQSLGQGLEFLIYFQGNSAPDKSGLPSDRFSAERTGGSVSTLTIQRTQQEDSAVYLCASRLDRGDEQFFGPGTRLTVL.